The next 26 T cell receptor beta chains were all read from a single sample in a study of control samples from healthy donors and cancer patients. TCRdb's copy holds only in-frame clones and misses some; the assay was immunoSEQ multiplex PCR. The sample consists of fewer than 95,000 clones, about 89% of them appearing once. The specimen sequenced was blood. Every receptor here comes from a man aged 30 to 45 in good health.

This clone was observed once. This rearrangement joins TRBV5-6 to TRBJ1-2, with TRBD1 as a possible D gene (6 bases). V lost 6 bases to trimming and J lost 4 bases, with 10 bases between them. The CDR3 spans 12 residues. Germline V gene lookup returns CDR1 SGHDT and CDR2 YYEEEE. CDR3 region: CASTLDSYGYTF. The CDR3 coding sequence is TGTGCCAGCACCCTGGACAGCTATGGCTACACCTTC.

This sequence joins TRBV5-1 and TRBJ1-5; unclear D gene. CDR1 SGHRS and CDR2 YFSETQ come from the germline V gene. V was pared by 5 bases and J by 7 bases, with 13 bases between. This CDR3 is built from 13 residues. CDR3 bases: TGCGCCAGCAGTAGGGATCTTGGGCAGCCCCAGCATTTT. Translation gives CASSRDLGQPQHF.

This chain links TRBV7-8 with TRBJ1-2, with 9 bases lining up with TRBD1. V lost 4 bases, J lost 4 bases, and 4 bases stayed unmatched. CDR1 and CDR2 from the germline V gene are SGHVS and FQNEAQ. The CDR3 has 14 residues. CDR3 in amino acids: CASSSGQGTYGYTF. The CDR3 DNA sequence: TGTGCCAGCAGCTCGGGACAGGGCACCTATGGCTACACCTTC.

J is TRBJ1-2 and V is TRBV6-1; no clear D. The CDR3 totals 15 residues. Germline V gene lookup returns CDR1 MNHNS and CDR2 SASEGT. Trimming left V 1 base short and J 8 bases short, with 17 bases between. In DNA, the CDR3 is TGTGCCAGCAGTGAAGAGTGGCCCCCTCCGAGAGGCTACACCTTC. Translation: CASSEEWPPPRGYTF.

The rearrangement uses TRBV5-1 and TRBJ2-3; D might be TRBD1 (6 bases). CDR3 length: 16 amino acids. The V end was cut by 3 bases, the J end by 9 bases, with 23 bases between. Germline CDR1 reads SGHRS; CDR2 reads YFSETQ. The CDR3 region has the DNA TGCGCCAGCAGCTCTCGGGACGCTGGACTTCAGGGGACGCAGTATTTT. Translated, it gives CASSSRDAGLQGTQYF.

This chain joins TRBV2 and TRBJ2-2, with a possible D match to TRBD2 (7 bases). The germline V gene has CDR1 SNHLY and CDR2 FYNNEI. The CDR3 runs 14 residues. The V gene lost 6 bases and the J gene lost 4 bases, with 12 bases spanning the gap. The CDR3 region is CASRNGGLTGELFF. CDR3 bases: TGTGCCAGCAGGAACGGGGGGCTCACCGGGGAGCTGTTTTTT.

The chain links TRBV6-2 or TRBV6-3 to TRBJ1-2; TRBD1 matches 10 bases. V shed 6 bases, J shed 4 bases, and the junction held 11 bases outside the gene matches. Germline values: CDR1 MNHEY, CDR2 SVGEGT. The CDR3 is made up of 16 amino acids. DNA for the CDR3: TGTGCCAGCAGCCCCTATCCGGGACAGGGGACCTATGGCTACACCTTC. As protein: CASSPYPGQGTYGYTF.

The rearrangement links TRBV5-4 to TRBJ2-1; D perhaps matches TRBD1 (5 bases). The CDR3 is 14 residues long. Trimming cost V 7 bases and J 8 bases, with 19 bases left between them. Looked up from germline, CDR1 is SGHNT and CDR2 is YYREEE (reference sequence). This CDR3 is CASAYETDADEQFF. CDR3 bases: TGTGCCAGCGCGTATGAGACAGACGCCGATGAGCAGTTCTTC.

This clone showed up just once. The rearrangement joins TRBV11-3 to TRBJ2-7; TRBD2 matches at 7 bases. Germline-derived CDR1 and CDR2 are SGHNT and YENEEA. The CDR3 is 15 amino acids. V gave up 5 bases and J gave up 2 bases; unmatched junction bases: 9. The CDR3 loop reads CASSPAAGEAYEQYF. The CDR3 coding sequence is TGTGCCAGCAGCCCCGCGGCGGGGGAGGCCTACGAGCAGTACTTC.

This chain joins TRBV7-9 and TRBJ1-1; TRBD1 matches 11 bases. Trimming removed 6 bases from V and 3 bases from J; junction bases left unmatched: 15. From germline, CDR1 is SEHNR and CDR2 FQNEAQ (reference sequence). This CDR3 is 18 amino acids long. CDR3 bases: TGTGCCAGCAGAAGACCGGACAGGGGGCTAAGAGGGGACACTGAAGCTTTCTTT. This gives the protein CASRRPDRGLRGDTEAFF.

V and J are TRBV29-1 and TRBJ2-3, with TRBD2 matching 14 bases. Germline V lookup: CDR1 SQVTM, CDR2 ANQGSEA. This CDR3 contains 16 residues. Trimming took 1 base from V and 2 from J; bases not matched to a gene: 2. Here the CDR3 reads CSVEGGLAGDTDTQYF. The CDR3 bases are TGCAGCGTTGAAGGGGGACTAGCGGGGGACACAGATACGCAGTATTTT.

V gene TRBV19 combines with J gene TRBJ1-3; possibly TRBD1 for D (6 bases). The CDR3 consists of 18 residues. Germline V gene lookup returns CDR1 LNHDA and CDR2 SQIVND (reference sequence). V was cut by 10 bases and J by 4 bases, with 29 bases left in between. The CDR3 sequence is CATKTPFGTGPNGNTIYF. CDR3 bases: TGTGCCACTAAAACCCCTTTTGGAACAGGGCCCAACGGAAACACCATATATTTT. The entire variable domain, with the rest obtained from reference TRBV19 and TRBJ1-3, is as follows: DGGITQSPKYLFRKEGQNVTLSCEQNLNHDAMYWYRQDPGQGLRLIYYSQIVNDFQKGDIAEGYSVSREKKESFPLTVTSAQKNPTAFYLCATKTPFGTGPNGNTIYFGEGSWLTVV.

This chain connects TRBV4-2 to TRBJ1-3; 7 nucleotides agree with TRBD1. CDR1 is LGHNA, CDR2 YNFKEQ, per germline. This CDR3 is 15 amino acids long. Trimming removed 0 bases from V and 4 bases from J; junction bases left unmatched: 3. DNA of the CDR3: TGTGCCAGCAGCCAAGAAACAGGGGAAGGAAACACCATATATTTT. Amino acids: CASSQETGEGNTIYF.

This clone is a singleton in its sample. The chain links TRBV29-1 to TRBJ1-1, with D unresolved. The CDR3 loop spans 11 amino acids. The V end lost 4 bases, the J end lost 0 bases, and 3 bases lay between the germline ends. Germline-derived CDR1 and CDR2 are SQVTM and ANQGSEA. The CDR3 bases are TGCAGCGTTGTTCTGAACACTGAAGCTTTCTTT. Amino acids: CSVVLNTEAFF. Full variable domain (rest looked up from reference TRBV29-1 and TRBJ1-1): SAVISQKPSRDICQRGTSLTIQCQVDSQVTMMFWYRQQPGQSLTLIATANQGSEATYESGFVIDKFPISRPNLTFSTLTVSNMSPEDSSIYLCSVVLNTEAFFGQGTRLTVV.

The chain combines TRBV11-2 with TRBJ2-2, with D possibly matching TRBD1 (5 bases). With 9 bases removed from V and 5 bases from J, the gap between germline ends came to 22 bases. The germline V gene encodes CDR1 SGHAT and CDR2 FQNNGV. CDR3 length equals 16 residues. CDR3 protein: CASRAPGRVETGELFF. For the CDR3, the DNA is TGTGCCAGTCGGGCCCCGGGCAGGGTAGAAACCGGGGAGCTGTTTTTT.

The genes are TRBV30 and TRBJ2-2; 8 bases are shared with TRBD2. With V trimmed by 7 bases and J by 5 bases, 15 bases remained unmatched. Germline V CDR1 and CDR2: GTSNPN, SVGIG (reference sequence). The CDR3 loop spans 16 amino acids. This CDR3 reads CAYLPARGAGTGELFF. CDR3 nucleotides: TGTGCCTACCTACCGGCGCGGGGGGCCGGAACCGGGGAGCTGTTTTTT.

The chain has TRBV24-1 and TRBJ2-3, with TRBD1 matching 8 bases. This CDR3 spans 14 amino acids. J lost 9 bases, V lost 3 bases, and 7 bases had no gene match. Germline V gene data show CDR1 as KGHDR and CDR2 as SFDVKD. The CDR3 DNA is TGTGCCACCAGTGATGACAGGGGCGCTGACACGCAGTATTTT. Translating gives CATSDDRGADTQYF.

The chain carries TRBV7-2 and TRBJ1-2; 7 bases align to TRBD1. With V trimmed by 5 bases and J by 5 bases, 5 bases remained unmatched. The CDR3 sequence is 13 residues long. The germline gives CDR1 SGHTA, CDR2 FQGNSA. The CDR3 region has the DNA TGTGCCAGCAGCCCCGGGACAGATTATGGCTACACCTTC. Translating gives CASSPGTDYGYTF.

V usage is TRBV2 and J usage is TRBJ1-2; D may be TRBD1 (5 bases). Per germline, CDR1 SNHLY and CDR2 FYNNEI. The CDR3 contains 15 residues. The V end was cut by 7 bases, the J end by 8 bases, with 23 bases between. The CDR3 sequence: CASTYPNRRSSGYTF. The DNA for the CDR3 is TGTGCCAGCACCTACCCGAACAGGCGATCGTCGGGCTACACCTTC. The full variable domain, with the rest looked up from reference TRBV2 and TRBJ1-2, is EPEVTQTPSHQVTQMGQEVILRCVPISNHLYFYWYRQILGQKVEFLVSFYNNEISEKSEIFDDQFSVERPDGSNFTLKIRSTKLEDSAMYFCASTYPNRRSSGYTFGSGTRLTVV.

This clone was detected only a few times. The CDR3: CASSFNSRSSYEQYF. For the CDR3, the DNA is TGTGCCAGCAGCTTTAACTCACGGAGCTCCTACGAGCAGTACTTC. The chain couples TRBV7-2 to TRBJ2-7; the D is unclear. The V end lost 3 bases, the J end lost 0 bases, and 12 bases lay between the germline ends. The V gene's germline CDR1 is SGHTA and CDR2 FQGNSA. The CDR3 contains 15 residues.

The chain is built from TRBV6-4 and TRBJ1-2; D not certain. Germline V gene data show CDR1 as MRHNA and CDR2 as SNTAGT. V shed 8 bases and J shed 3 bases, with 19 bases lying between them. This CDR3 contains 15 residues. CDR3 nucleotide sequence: TGTGCCAGCTCCGCCCCGGGCGGGTCTGACTATGGCTACACCTTC. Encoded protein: CASSAPGGSDYGYTF.

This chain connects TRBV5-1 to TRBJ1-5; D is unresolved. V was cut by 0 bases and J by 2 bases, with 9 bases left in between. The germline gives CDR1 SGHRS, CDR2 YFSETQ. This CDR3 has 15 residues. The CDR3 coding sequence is TGCGCCAGCAGCTTGGGATTTGATGGCAATCAGCCCCAGCATTTT. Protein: CASSLGFDGNQPQHF.

In nucleotides, the CDR3 is TGTGCCTGGAGTTTCCCCCGGGATGAGCAGTTCTTC. Residues: CAWSFPRDEQFF. This rearrangement joins TRBV30 to TRBJ2-1, with no clear D. CDR1 is GTSNPN, CDR2 SVGIG, per germline (reference sequence). The CDR3 runs to 12 residues. V lost 2 bases and J lost 8, with 10 bases in between.

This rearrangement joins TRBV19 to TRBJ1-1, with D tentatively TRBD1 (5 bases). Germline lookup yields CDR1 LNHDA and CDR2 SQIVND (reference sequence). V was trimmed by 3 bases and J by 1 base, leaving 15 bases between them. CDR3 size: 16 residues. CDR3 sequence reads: CASSIGRDQSNTEAFF. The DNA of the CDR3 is TGTGCCAGTAGTATCGGCAGGGACCAATCGAACACTGAAGCTTTCTTT.

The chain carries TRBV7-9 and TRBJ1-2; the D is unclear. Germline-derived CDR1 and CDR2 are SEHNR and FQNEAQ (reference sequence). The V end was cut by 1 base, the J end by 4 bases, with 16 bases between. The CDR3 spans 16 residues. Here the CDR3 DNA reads TGTGCCAGCAGCTTAGAGCCAGGAAACCTCGGCTATGGCTACACCTTC. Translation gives CASSLEPGNLGYGYTF.

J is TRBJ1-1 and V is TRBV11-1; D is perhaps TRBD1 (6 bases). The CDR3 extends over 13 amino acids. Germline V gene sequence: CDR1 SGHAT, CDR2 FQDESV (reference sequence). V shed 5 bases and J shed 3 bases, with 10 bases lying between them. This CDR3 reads CASSRQEDTEAFF. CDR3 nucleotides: TGTGCCAGCAGCCGACAGGAGGACACTGAAGCTTTCTTT. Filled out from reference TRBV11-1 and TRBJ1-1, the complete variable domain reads EAEVAQSPRYKITEKSQAVAFWCDPISGHATLYWYRQILGQGPELLVQFQDESVVDDSQLPKDRFSAERLKGVDSTLKIQPAELGDSAMYLCASSRQEDTEAFFGQGTRLTVV.